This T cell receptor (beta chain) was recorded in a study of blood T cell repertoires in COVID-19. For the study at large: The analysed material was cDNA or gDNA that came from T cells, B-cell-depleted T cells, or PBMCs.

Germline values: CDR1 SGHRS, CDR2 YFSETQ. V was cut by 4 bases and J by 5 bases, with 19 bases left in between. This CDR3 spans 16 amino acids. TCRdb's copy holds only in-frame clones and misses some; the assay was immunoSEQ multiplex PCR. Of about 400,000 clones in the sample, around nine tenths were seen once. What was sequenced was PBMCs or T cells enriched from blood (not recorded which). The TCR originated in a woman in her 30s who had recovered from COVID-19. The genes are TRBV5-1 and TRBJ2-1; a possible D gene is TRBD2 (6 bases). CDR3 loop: CASSASGTPTDNEQFF. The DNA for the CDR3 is TGCGCCAGCAGCGCGTCCGGGACTCCAACAGACAATGAGCAGTTCTTC.